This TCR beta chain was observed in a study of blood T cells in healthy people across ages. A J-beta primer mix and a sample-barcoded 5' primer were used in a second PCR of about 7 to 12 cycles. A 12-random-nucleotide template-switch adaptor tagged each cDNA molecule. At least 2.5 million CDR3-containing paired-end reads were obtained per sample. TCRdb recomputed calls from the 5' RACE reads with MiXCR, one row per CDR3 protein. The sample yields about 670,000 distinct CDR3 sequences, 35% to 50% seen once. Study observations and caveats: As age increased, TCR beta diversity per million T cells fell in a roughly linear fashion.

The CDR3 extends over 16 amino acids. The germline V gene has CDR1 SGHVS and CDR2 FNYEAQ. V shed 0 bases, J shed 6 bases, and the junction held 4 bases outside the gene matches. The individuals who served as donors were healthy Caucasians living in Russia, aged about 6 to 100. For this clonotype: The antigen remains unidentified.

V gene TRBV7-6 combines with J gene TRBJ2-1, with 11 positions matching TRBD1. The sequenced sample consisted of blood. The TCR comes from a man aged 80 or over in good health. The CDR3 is CASSLAPGQGGNEQFF. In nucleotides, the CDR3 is TGTGCCAGCAGCTTAGCCCCGGGACAGGGGGGCAATGAGCAGTTCTTC.